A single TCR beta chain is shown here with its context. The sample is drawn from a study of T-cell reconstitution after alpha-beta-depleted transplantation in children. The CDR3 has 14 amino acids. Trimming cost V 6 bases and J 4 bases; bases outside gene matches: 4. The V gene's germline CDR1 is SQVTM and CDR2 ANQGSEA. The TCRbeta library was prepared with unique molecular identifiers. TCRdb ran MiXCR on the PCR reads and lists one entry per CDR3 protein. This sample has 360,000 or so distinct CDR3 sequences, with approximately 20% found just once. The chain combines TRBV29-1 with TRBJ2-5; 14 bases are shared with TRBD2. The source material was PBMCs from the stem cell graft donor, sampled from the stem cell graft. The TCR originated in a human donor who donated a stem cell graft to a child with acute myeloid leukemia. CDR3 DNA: TGCAGCGTAGGGACTAGCGGGAGCGGAGAGACCCAGTACTTC. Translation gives CSVGTSGSGETQYF.